The 22 T cell receptor beta chains below were found in one sample sequenced in a study of T cells expressing NK-cell markers. TCRdb reprocessed the 5' RACE reads, keeping one entry per CDR3 protein, no DNA. This table lists around 550,000 distinct CDR3 sequences. The sequenced sample was blood T cells: a sorted CD56 or NKG2C T cell subset, CD4+ or CD8+ T cells, or bulk PBMC T cells (not recorded which). The receptor source for this set is a man younger than 30 in good health.

The gene calls are TRBV18 and TRBJ2-1; TCRdb's D call, TRBD2, is unchecked because there is no DNA. Germline V gives CDR1 KGHSH, CDR2 LQKENI. CDR3 size: 19 residues. CDR3 in amino acids: CASSPRLSRLRAGYNEQFF.

The chain recombines TRBV20-1 with TRBJ2-1; the TRBD2 assignment by TCRdb is unverifiable without DNA. The CDR3 is 16 residues long. The germline V gene encodes CDR1 DFQATT and CDR2 SNEGSKA (reference sequence). The CDR3 region is CSARDLKGLAGNEQFF.

The V and J genes are TRBV10-3 and TRBJ2-5; TCRdb designates TRBD2, a call that cannot be tested without DNA. The CDR3 is 12 residues long. In germline, CDR1 is ENHRY, CDR2 SYGVKD. The CDR3 sequence: CAIMGGRGTQYF.

The chain carries TRBV6-1 and TRBJ2-7. The CDR3 loop spans 15 amino acids. The germline V gene encodes CDR1 MNHNS and CDR2 SASEGT. The CDR3 is CASSPKSGGFYEQYF.

The V and J genes are TRBV7-8 and TRBJ2-3; as DNA is missing, the TRBD2 call by TCRdb cannot be tested. The CDR3 sequence is 15 residues long. Germline values: CDR1 SGHVS, CDR2 FQNEAQ. CDR3: CASITAGGPVDTQYF. Full variable domain (rest looked up from reference TRBV7-8 and TRBJ2-3): GAGVSQSPRYKVAKRGQDVALRCDPISGHVSLFWYQQALGQGPEFLTYFQNEAQLDKSGLPSDRFFAERPEGSVSTLKIQRTQQEDSAVYLCASITAGGPVDTQYFGPGTRLTVL.

The chain uses TRBV4-1 and TRBJ2-4; TCRdb's D call, TRBD2, is unchecked because there is no DNA. Germline assignment: CDR1 MGHRA and CDR2 YSYEKL. The CDR3 sequence is 17 residues long. CDR3 amino acids: CASSQDVSGRTKNIQYF.

The genes are TRBV6-5 and TRBJ2-1; TCRdb picks TRBD1, but there is no DNA to check that call. The length of the CDR3 is 14 residues. CDR1 and CDR2 (germline): MNHEY, SVGAGI. The CDR3 reads CASSSDGQGRNQFF.

The rearrangement uses TRBV20-1 and TRBJ2-7; no DNA is available, so the TRBD1 call from TCRdb remains unchecked. In germline, CDR1 is DFQATT, CDR2 SNEGSKA (reference sequence). This CDR3 contains 13 residues. The CDR3 region is CSGQGELAREQYF.

CDR3 loop: CASTQEAEETQYF. The chain links TRBV12-3 or TRBV12-4 to TRBJ2-5; TCRdb's D call of TRBD1 is untestable without DNA. The CDR3 runs 13 residues.

The V call is TRBV12-5, the J call TRBJ2-2; TCRdb designates TRBD2, a call that cannot be tested without DNA. Germline lookup yields CDR1 LGHNT and CDR2 FRNRAP. CDR3 size: 13 residues. This CDR3 reads CASGGVDTGELFF.

This rearrangement joins TRBV5-1 to TRBJ2-5; TCRdb's D gene call, TRBD1, goes unchecked for lack of DNA. From germline, CDR1 is SGHRS and CDR2 YFSETQ. The CDR3 contains 14 residues. The CDR3 loop is CATYGQGPRETQYF.

The rearrangement links TRBV16 to TRBJ2-5; TCRdb calls TRBD1, which cannot be checked without DNA. The length of the CDR3 is 16 residues. CDR1 KGHSY and CDR2 FQNENV come from the germline V gene. The chain's CDR3 is CASSQSGWGAEETQYF.

The rearrangement links TRBV7-3 to TRBJ1-1. Germline loops: CDR1 SGHTA, CDR2 FQGTGA. The CDR3 is 13 residues long. CDR3 residues: CASSRAGQGRAFF.

The chain is built from TRBV30 and TRBJ2-5; the TCRdb call, TRBD1, lacks DNA for checking. CDR3 size: 14 residues. Germline lookup yields CDR1 GTSNPN and CDR2 SVGIG (reference sequence). The CDR3 loop reads CAWSVLGAVKPQYF.

The chain links TRBV20-1 to TRBJ2-7; without DNA, the TCRdb call of TRBD2 cannot be checked. The V gene's germline CDR1 is DFQATT and CDR2 SNEGSKA (reference sequence). The CDR3 covers 14 residues. The CDR3 region is CSASLIAGGWEQYF.

The chain couples TRBV10-3 to TRBJ2-1; TCRdb calls TRBD2, which cannot be checked without DNA. Germline CDR1 is ENHRY and CDR2 is SYGVKD. This CDR3 has 16 amino acids. The CDR3 region is CAISEKGAGDYNEQFF.

The V gene is TRBV29-1, the J gene TRBJ2-1; TCRdb's assignment of TRBD1 cannot be checked, as there is no DNA. There are 13 residues in the CDR3. In germline, CDR1 is SQVTM, CDR2 ANQGSEA. This CDR3 is CSPYRDTYNEQFF.

This sequence joins TRBV6-2 or TRBV6-3 and TRBJ2-5; the D call from TCRdb, TRBD2, cannot be confirmed without DNA. Germline V gene sequence: CDR1 MNHEY, CDR2 SVGEGT. The CDR3 sequence is 16 residues long. CDR3 sequence reads: CASSKLLAGDKETQYF.

This sequence joins TRBV5-1 and TRBJ2-1; TCRdb returns TRBD2, unconfirmable since there is no DNA. This CDR3 comprises 12 residues. Per germline, CDR1 SGHRS and CDR2 YFSETQ. This chain's CDR3 is CVNKTSFNEQFF.

The chain recombines TRBV5-1 with TRBJ2-3; TCRdb indicates TRBD1, and absent DNA this call remains unverified. Per germline, CDR1 SGHRS and CDR2 YFSETQ. This CDR3 contains 15 residues. CDR3 protein: CASSLDRGWTAQGYF.

The chain is built from TRBV5-1 and TRBJ2-1; TCRdb's D gene call, TRBD2, goes unchecked for lack of DNA. The CDR3 is 19 amino acids. Per the germline V gene, CDR1 is SGHRS and CDR2 is YFSETQ. CDR3 sequence: CASSSLGLAGGPSYNEQFF.

The chain carries TRBV12-3 or TRBV12-4 and TRBJ1-5; the D gene TCRdb calls, TRBD1, cannot be checked with no DNA. This CDR3 comprises 16 residues. This chain's CDR3 is CASRVTPGVGNQPQHF.